The entry that follows covers one T cell receptor beta chain sequence. Its antigen is not known. A much bigger clone sits one base away, suggesting this may be a read error. It is likely a read error, because the conserved phenylalanine at the end of the CDR3 is missing. This entry comes from a study of read filtering for tumor transcriptome and immune sequencing. At the level of the study: Under 10 patients were R-ISS I, approximately 15 were R-ISS II, about seven were R-ISS III. IR-seq gave about 4.05 to 11 million TCR reads per sample; RNA-seq gave about 75 to 1,300.

Study-level points and caveats: Compared with RNA-seq, IR-seq gave much higher clonotype depth and reliability.

Deletions cut 4 bases from V and 4 bases from J, with 12 bases between. Germline values: CDR1 MNHNY, CDR2 SVGAGI (reference sequence). This CDR3 region has 14 residues. Every patient had bone marrow sampled while the disease was active. The library was built from 400 to 500 ng RNA with molecular barcoded adaptors for alpha/delta and beta/gamma chains. In TCRdb, the reads were re-called with MiXCR into one record per CDR3 protein. The repertoire has 100,000 to 150,000 distinct CDR3 sequences, under 15% of them found once; the top ten carry just under 8.5%. The sample consisted of a population of CD138-negative cells sorted from bone marrow. This chain links TRBV6-6 with TRBJ2-3; D uncertain. The TCR comes from a donor at least 40 years old with multiple myeloma. The CDR3 sequence is CASSSSSSADTQYL. In DNA form, the CDR3 reads TGTGCCAGCAGTTCCTCTTCTTCCGCAGATACGCAGTATCTT.